What follows is one T cell receptor (beta chain) and its context. This specimen belongs to a study of control samples from healthy donors and cancer patients. Germline CDR1 LNHDA, CDR2 SQIVND (reference sequence). The CDR3 runs 14 residues. The trim removed 6 bases at V and 5 bases at J, leaving 4 bases unmatched. Clones were read by immunoSEQ multiplex PCR, and TCRdb kept only the in-frame ones, dropping some. Of around 26,000 clones listed, around 83% are singletons. The chain recombines TRBV19 with TRBJ1-4; the match to TRBD1 covers 9 bases. The receptor's source is a man between 60 and 75 years old with colorectal cancer. Sequenced material: PBMCs. The CDR3 coding sequence is TGTGCCAGTAGGACGGACAGGGGAAATGAAAAACTGTTTTTT. Encoded protein: CASRTDRGNEKLFF.